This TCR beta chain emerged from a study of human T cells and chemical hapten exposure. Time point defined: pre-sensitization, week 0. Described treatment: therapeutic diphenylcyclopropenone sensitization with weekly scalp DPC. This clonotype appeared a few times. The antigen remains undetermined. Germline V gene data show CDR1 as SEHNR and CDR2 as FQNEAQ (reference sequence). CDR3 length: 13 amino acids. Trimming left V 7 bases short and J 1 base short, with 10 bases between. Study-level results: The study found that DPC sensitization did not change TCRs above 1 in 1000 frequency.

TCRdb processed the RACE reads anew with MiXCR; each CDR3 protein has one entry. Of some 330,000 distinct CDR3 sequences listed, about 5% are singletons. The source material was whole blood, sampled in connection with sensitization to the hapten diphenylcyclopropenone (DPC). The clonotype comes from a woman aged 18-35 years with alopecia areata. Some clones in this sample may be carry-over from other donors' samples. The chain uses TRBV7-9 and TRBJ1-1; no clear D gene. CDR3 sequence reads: CASTERGNTEAFF. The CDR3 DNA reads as TGTGCCAGCACGGAGCGGGGGAACACTGAAGCTTTCTTT.